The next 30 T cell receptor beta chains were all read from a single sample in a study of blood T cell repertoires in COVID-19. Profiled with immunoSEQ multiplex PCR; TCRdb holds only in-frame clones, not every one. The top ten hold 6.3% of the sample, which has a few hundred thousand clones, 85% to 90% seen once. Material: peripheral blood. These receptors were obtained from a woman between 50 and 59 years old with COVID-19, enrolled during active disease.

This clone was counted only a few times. The CDR3: CASGQGTLNTGELFF. The CDR3 DNA reads as TGTGCCAGTGGACAGGGGACCTTGAACACCGGGGAGCTGTTTTTT. This sequence joins TRBV19 and TRBJ2-2; 9 bases are a match to TRBD1. With 8 bases clipped from V and 1 base from J, the junction kept 5 bases outside the gene matches. Germline V CDR1 and CDR2: LNHDA, SQIVND (reference sequence). This CDR3 is built from 15 residues.

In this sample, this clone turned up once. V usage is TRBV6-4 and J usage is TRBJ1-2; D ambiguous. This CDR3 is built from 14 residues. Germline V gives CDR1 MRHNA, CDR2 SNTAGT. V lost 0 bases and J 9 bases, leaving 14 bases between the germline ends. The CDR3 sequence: CASSDSGDFSSYTF. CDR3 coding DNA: TGTGCCAGCAGTGACTCTGGAGATTTTAGTAGCTACACCTTC.

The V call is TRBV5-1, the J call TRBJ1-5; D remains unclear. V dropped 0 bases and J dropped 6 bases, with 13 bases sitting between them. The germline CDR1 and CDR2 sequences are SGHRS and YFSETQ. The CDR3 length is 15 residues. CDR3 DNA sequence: TGCGCCAGCAGCTTGGACGGGTCGGGTACTCAGCCCCAGCATTTT. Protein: CASSLDGSGTQPQHF.

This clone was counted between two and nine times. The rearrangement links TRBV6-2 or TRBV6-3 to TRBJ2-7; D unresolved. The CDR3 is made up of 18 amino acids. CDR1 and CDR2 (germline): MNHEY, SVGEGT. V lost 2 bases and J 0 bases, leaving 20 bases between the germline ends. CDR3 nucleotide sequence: TGTGCCAGCAGTTACCGACCCCCCCGCTGGGCCAGCTCCTACGAGCAGTACTTC. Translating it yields CASSYRPPRWASSYEQYF.

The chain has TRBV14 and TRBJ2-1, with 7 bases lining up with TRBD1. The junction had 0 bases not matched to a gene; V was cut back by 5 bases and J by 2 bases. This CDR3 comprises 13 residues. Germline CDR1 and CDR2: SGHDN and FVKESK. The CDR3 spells CASSGQAYNEQFF. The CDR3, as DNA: TGTGCCAGCAGCGGACAGGCCTACAATGAGCAGTTCTTC.

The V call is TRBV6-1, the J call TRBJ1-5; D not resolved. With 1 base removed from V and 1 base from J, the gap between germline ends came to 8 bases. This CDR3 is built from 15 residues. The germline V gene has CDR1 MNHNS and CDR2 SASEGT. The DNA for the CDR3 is TGTGCCAGCAGTGAAGTAAGCCAAAGCAATCAGCCCCAGCATTTT. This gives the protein CASSEVSQSNQPQHF.

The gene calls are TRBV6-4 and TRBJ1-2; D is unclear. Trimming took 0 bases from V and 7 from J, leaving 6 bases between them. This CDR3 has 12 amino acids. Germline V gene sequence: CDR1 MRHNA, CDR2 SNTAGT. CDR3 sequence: CASSDSWSGYTF. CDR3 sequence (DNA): TGTGCCAGCAGTGACTCGTGGAGTGGCTACACCTTC.

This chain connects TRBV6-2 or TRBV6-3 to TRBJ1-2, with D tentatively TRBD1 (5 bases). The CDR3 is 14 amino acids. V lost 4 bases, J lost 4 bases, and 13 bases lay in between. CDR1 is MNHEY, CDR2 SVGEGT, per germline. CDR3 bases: TGTGCCAGCAGTTGGGGGTCGGAGGGCTATGGCTACACCTTC. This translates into CASSWGSEGYGYTF.

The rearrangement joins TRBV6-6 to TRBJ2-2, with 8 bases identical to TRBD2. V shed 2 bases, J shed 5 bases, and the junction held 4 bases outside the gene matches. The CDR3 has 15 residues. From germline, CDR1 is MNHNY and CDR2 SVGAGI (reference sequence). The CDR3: CASSYVSGGTGELFF. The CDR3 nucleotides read TGTGCCAGCAGTTACGTCTCGGGAGGGACCGGGGAGCTGTTTTTT.

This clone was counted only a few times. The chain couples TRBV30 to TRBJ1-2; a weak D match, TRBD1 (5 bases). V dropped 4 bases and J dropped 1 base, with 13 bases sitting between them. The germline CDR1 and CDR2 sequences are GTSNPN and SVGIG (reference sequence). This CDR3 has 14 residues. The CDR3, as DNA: TGTGCCTGGAACCGGGACTTTAGTAACTATGGCTACACCTTC. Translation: CAWNRDFSNYGYTF. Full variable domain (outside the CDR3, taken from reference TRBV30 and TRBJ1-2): SQTIHQWPATLVQPVGSPLSLECTVEGTSNPNLYWYRQAAGRGLQLLFYSVGIGQISSEVPQNLSASRPQDRQFILSSKKLLLSDSGFYLCAWNRDFSNYGYTFGSGTRLTVV.

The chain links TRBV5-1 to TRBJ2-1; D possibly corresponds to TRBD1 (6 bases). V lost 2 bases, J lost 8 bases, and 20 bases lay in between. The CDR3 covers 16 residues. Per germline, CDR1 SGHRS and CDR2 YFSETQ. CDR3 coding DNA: TGCGCCAGCAGCTTTCCAAATATACAGGGTAGCGATGAGCAGTTCTTC. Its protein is CASSFPNIQGSDEQFF.

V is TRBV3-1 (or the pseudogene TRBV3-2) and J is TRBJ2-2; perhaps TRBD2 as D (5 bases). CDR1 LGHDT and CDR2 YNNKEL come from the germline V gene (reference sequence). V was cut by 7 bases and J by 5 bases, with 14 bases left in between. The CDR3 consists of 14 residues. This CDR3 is CASTYSSGTGELFF. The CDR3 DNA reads TGTGCCAGCACGTATTCCTCGGGGACCGGGGAGCTGTTTTTT.

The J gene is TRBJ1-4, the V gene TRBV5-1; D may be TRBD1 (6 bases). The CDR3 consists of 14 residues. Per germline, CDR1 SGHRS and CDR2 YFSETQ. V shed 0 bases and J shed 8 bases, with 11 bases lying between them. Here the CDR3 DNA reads TGCGCCAGCAGCTTGGGGACAGTCCCCGAAAAACTGTTTTTT. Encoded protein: CASSLGTVPEKLFF.

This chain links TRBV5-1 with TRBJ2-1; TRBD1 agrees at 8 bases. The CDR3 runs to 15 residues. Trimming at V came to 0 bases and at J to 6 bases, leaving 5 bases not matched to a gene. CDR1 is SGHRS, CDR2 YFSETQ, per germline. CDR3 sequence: CASSLEAGGLNEQFF. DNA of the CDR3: TGCGCCAGCAGCTTGGAGGCAGGGGGCCTCAATGAGCAGTTCTTC.

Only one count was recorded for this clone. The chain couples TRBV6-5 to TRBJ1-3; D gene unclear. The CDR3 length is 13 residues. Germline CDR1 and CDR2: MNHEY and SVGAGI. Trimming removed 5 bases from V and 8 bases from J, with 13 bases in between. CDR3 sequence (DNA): TGTGCCAGCAGTCAGTCCAGTCGGGACACCATATATTTT. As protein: CASSQSSRDTIYF.

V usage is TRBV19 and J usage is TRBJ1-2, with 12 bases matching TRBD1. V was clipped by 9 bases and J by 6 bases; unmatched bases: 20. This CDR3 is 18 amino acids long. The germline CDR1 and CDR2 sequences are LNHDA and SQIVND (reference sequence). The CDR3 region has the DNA TGTGCCAGGAGGCCTCGGGACAGGGGGCCCAGCTTGGGGGATGGCTACACCTTC. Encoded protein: CARRPRDRGPSLGDGYTF.

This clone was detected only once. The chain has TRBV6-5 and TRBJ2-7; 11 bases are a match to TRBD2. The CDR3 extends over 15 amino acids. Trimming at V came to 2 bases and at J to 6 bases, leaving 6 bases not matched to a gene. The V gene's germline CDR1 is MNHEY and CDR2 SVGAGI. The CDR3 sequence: CASSYGTSGSFEQYF. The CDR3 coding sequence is TGTGCCAGCAGTTACGGCACTAGCGGGAGTTTCGAGCAGTACTTC.

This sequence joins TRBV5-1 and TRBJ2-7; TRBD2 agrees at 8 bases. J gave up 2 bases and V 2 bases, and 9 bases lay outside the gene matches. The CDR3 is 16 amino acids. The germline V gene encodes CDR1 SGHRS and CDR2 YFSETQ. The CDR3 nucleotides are TGCGCCAGCAGCTTTACCATCAGCGGGGGAGCCTACGAGCAGTACTTC. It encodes CASSFTISGGAYEQYF. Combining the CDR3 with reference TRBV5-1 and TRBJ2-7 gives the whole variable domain KAGVTQTPRYLIKTRGQQVTLSCSPISGHRSVSWYQQTPGQGLQFLFEYFSETQRNKGNFPGRFSGRQFSNSRSEMNVSTLELGDSALYLCASSFTISGGAYEQYFGPGTRLTVT.

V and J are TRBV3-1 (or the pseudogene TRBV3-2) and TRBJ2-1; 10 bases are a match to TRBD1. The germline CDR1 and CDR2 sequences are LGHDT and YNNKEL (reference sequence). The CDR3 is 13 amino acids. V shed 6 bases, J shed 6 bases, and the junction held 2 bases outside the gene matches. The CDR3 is CASRGQGTNEQFF. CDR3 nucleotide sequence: TGTGCCAGCAGGGGACAGGGGACCAATGAGCAGTTCTTC.

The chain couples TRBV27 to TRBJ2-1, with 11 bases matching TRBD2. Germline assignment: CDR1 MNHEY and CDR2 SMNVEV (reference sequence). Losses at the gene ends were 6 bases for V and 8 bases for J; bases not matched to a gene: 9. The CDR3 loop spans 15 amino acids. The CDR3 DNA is TGTGCCAGCAGGGGAACTAGCGGGAGTGTCTATGAGCAGTTCTTC. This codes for CASRGTSGSVYEQFF.

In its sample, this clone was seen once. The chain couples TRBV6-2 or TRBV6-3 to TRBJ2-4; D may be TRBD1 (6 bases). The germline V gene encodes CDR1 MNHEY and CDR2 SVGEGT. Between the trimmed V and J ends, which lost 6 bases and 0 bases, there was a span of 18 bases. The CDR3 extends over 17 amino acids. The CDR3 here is CASSRSGTLIAKNIQYF. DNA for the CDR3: TGTGCCAGCAGCCGCTCCGGGACATTGATAGCCAAAAACATTCAGTACTTC.

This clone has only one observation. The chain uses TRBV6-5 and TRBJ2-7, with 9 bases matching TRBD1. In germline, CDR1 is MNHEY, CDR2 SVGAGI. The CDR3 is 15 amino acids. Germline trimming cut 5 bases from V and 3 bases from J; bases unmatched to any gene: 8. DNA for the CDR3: TGTGCCAGCAGTAGGCCCGGGACAGGGAGCTACGAGCAGTACTTC. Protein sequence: CASSRPGTGSYEQYF.

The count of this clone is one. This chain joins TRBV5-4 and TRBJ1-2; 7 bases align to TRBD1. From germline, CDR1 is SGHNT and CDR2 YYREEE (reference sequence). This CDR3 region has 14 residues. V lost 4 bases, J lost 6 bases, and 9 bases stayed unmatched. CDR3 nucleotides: TGTGCCAGCAGCGCTTACAGGGGAAGTAATGGCTACACCTTC. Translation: CASSAYRGSNGYTF. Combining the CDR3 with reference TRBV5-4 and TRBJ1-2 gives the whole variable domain ETGVTQSPTHLIKTRGQQVTLRCSSQSGHNTVSWYQQALGQGPQFIFQYYREEENGRGNFPPRFSGLQFPNYSSELNVNALELDDSALYLCASSAYRGSNGYTFGSGTRLTVV.

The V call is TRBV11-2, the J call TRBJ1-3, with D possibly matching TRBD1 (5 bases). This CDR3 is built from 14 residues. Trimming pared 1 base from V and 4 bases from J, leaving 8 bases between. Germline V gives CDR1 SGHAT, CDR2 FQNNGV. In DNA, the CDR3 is TGTGCCAGCAGCTTAGCGGGGGGAGGAAACACCATATATTTT. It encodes CASSLAGGGNTIYF.

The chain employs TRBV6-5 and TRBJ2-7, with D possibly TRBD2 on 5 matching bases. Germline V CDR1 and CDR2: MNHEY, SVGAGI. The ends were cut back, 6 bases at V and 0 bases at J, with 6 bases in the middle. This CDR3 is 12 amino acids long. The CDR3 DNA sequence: TGTGCCAGCAGGAGCGGCTCCTACGAGCAGTACTTC. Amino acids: CASRSGSYEQYF.

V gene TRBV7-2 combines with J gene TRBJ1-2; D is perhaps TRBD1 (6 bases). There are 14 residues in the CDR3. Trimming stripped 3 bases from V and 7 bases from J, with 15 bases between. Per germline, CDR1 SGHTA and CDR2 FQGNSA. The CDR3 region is CASSFPSGAGGYTF. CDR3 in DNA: TGTGCCAGCAGCTTTCCATCAGGGGCGGGTGGCTACACCTTC.

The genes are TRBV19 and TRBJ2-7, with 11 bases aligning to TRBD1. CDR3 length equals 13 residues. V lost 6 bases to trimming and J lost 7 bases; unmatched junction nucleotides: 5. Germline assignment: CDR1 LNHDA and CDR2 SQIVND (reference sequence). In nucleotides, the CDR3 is TGTGCCAGTAGCTGGGACAGGGGGTGGGAGCAGTACTTC. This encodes CASSWDRGWEQYF. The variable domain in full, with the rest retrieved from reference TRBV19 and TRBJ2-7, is DGGITQSPKYLFRKEGQNVTLSCEQNLNHDAMYWYRQDPGQGLRLIYYSQIVNDFQKGDIAEGYSVSREKKESFPLTVTSAQKNPTAFYLCASSWDRGWEQYFGPGTRLTVT.

The CDR3 DNA reads TGTGCCAGCCTTGTCCCGTCCGGCTACACCTTC. Translated, it gives CASLVPSGYTF. The chain links TRBV13 to TRBJ1-2; D gene ambiguous. The V end lost 8 bases, the J end lost 8 bases, and 12 bases lay between the germline ends. CDR1 PRHDT and CDR2 FYEKMQ come from the germline V gene (reference sequence). The CDR3 spans 11 residues.

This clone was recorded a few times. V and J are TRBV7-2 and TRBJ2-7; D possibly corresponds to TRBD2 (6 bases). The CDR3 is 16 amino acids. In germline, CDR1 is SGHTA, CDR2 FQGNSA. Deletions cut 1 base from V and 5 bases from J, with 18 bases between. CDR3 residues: CASSLVSPLLADEQYF. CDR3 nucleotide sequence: TGTGCCAGCAGCTTAGTATCGCCCCTACTAGCTGACGAGCAGTACTTC.

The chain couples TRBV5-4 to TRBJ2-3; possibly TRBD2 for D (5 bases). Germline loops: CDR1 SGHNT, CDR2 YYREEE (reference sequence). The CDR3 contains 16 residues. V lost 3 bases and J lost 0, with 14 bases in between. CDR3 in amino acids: CASSSQAGTSTDTQYF. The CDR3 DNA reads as TGTGCCAGCAGCTCCCAGGCGGGCACTAGCACAGATACGCAGTATTTT. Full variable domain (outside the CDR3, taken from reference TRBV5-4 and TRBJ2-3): ETGVTQSPTHLIKTRGQQVTLRCSSQSGHNTVSWYQQALGQGPQFIFQYYREEENGRGNFPPRFSGLQFPNYSSELNVNALELDDSALYLCASSSQAGTSTDTQYFGPGTRLTVL.